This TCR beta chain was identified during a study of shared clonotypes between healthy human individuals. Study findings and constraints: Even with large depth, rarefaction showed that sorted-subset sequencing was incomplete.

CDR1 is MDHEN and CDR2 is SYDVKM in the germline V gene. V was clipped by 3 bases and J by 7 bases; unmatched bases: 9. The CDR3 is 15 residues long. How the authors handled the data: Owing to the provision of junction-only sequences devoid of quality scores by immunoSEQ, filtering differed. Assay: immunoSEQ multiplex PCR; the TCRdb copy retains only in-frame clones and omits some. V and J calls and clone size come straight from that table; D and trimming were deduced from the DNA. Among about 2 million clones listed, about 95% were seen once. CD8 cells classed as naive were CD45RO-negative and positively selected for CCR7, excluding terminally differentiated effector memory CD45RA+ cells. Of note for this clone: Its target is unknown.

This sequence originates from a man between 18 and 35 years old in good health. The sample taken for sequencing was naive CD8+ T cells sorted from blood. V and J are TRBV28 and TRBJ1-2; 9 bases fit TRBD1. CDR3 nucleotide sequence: TGTGCCAGCAGTTTGGAAATGACAGGGGGGAGTGGCTACACCTTC. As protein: CASSLEMTGGSGYTF.